Below are 8 T cell receptor beta chains sequenced from a single sample in a study of identical twins. TCRdb ran MiXCR on the 5' RACE reads and lists one entry per CDR3 protein. The repertoire holds a few hundred thousand distinct CDR3 sequences, nearly 10% seen once, with roughly 3% in the top ten. These sequences were also reported in another study, on yellow fever vaccine responses in identical twins.

What was sequenced was PBMCs. The receptors shown here come from a woman younger than 30 in good health.

The chain has TRBV7-9 and TRBJ2-4; D remains ambiguous. The germline V gene has CDR1 SEHNR and CDR2 FQNEAQ (reference sequence). There are 14 residues in the CDR3. V shed 2 bases and J shed 5 bases, with 10 bases lying between them. The CDR3 DNA reads TGTGCCAGCAGCTTAAGTTGGGCGGAAAACATTCAGTACTTC. Protein product: CASSLSWAENIQYF.

This clonotype has just a few counts. This chain connects TRBV5-1 to TRBJ2-1; D is perhaps TRBD1 (8 bases). The CDR3 runs 17 residues. With 4 bases removed from V and 0 bases from J, the gap between germline ends came to 17 bases. The germline gives CDR1 SGHRS, CDR2 YFSETQ. In DNA form, the CDR3 reads TGCGCCAGCAGCCTGCTCGGGGGGACAGGCTCCTACAATGAGCAGTTCTTC. Protein product: CASSLLGGTGSYNEQFF.

This clonotype was counted between two and nine times. One end of the junction varies from germline; a read error may be responsible. The chain carries TRBV15 and TRBJ2-1; tentative D call: TRBD1 (5 bases). The CDR3 runs to 15 residues. CDR1 is LNHNV, CDR2 YYDKDF, per germline (reference sequence). The CDR3 loop reads CATSSRVGQYSEQFF. The CDR3 DNA reads as TGTGCCACCAGCAGCAGGGTCGGTCAGTACAGTGAGCAGTTCTTC.

This clonotype was seen a single time. The V gene is TRBV2, the J gene TRBJ2-1; 10 bases are shared with TRBD2. This CDR3 has 18 residues. With V trimmed by 8 bases and J by 8 bases, 21 bases remained unmatched. Germline lookup yields CDR1 SNHLY and CDR2 FYNNEI. CDR3 sequence reads: CASCLTNRSGREKYEQFF. DNA of the CDR3: TGTGCCAGCTGTCTTACCAATAGGAGCGGGAGGGAGAAGTATGAGCAGTTCTTC.

This clonotype was counted only a few times. This chain connects TRBV7-3 to TRBJ2-7; 13 bases line up with TRBD2. The germline CDR1 and CDR2 sequences are SGHTA and FQGTGA. V shed 3 bases and J 6 bases; nucleotides not matched to a gene: 8. There are 16 residues in the CDR3. CDR3 amino acids: CASSLQLAGGPREQYF. The CDR3, as DNA: TGTGCCAGCAGCTTGCAACTAGCGGGGGGGCCCCGCGAGCAGTACTTC.

V and J are TRBV20-1 and TRBJ2-2, with TRBD2 matching 10 bases. The germline V gene has CDR1 DFQATT and CDR2 SNEGSKA (reference sequence). Losses at the gene ends were 1 base for V and 3 bases for J; bases not matched to a gene: 5. The CDR3 consists of 16 residues. CDR3 loop: CSARVSGLAYTGELFF. CDR3 DNA: TGCAGTGCTAGAGTTTCGGGACTAGCGTACACCGGGGAGCTGTTTTTT.

This clonotype was detected only a few times. The rearrangement uses TRBV24-1 and TRBJ2-7, with D unresolved. Germline V lookup: CDR1 KGHDR, CDR2 SFDVKD. Trimming removed 9 bases from V and 0 bases from J, with 11 bases in between. This CDR3 has 13 amino acids. The CDR3 loop reads CATGSGLSYEQYF. The CDR3 DNA follows: TGTGCCACCGGTAGTGGTCTCTCCTACGAGCAGTACTTC.

In its sample, this clonotype was seen a few times. The chain links TRBV20-1 to TRBJ2-7; either TRBD1 or TRBD2 may fit D (5 bases each). CDR3 length: 15 residues. Germline values: CDR1 DFQATT, CDR2 SNEGSKA (reference sequence). Deletions cut 5 bases from V and 2 bases from J, with 19 bases between. The CDR3 sequence: CSAPARGPFTYEQYF. DNA for the CDR3: TGCAGTGCTCCCGCCCGGGGCCCCTTCACCTACGAGCAGTACTTC.